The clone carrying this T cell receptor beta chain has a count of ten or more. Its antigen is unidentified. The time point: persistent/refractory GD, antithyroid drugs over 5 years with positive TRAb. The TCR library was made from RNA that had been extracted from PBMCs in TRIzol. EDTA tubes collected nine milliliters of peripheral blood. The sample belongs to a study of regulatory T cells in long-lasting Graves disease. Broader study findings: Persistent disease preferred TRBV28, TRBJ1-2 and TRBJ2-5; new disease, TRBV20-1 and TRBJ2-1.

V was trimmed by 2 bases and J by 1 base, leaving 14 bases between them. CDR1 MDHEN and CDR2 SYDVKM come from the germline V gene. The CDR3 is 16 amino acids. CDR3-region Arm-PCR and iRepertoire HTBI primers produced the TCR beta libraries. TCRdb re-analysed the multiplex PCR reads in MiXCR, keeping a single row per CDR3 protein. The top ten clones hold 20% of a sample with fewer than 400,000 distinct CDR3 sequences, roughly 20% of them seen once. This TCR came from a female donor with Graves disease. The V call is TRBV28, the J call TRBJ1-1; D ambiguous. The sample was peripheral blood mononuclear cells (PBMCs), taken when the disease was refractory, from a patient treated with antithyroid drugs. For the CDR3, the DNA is TGTGCCAGCAGTTTAATGACACCCAAGGGGAACACTGAAGCTTTCTTT. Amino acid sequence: CASSLMTPKGNTEAFF.